The clone carrying this T cell receptor (beta chain) was recorded at least ten times. V lost 4 bases, J lost 10 bases, and 12 bases stayed unmatched. The CDR3 is 15 residues long. From germline, CDR1 is SNHLY and CDR2 FYNNEI. The record originates from a study of shared clonotypes between healthy human individuals. Study details: Serving as donors were a couple of women and a few men, whose ages spanned 18 to 49.

Clones were read by immunoSEQ multiplex PCR, and TCRdb kept only the in-frame ones, dropping some. The repertoire holds around 2.5 million clones, approximately 93% seen once, with roughly 0.36% in the top ten. This TCR derives from a man between 18 and 35 years old in good health. Some clones in this sample may be carry-over from other donors' samples. The sequencing input was naive CD4+ T cells from PBMCs. Subset described: CD45RA+ positively selected. The V call is TRBV2, the J call TRBJ2-1; 8 positions agree with TRBD2. The CDR3 spells CASSGLARPGGEQFF. The CDR3 region has the DNA TGTGCCAGCAGTGGACTAGCGAGGCCGGGAGGGGAGCAGTTCTTC.